This is a list of T cell receptor beta chains from one sample in a study of tumor-infiltrating lymphocytes in primary liver carcinoma. TCRdb reanalysed the multiplex PCR reads using MiXCR and keeps one entry per CDR3 protein. Among 120,000 or so distinct CDR3 sequences listed, around 60% were seen once. The sample was liver tumor tissue from sampling region 1. Receptors originate from a woman aged 55 to 70 with primary liver carcinoma and hepatitis B virus infection. CDR3s include the opening cysteine and the closing phenylalanine or tryptophan. D genes are given only for firm matches. Not every row has a clone size; where given, it reads once, few, many or a size class.

abundance: many
d_gene: TRBD1
len: 15
v_gene: TRBV12-3/TRBV12-4
j_gene: TRBJ2-3
CDR3nt: TGTGCCAGCAGTCACTCGGGACAGGGGACAGATACGCAGTATTTT
CDR3aa: CASSHSGQGTDTQYF

abundance: .
d_gene: .
len: 14
v_gene: TRBV5-5
j_gene: TRBJ2-7
CDR3nt: TGTGCCAGCAGCTTGCGGGGGACATCTCAGGTGCAGTACTTC
CDR3aa: CASSLRGTSQVQYF

abundance: .
d_gene: .
len: 17
v_gene: TRBV5-1
j_gene: TRBJ1-1
CDR3nt: TGCGTCAGCAGCTTGGAGCGGGGTATAAATCTGAACACTGGAGCTTTCTTT
CDR3aa: CVSSLERGINLNTGAFF

abundance: .
d_gene: .
len: 17
v_gene: TRBV7-3
j_gene: TRBJ2-1
CDR3nt: TGTGCCAGCAGCTCGCTCGGTGGGGTCGGGATGAACAATGAGCAGTTCTTC
CDR3aa: CASSSLGGVGMNNEQFF

abundance: many
d_gene: .
len: 12
v_gene: TRBV29-1
j_gene: TRBJ1-3
CDR3nt: TGCAGCCATACCTCTGAGGGGGACACCATATATTTT
CDR3aa: CSHTSEGDTIYF

abundance: many
d_gene: .
len: 13
v_gene: TRBV6-1
j_gene: TRBJ1-5
CDR3nt: TGTGCCGGACAGAGAGACAGTAATCAGCCCCAGCATTTT
CDR3aa: CAGQRDSNQPQHF

abundance: .
d_gene: .
len: 16
v_gene: TRBV6-1
j_gene: TRBJ2-7
CDR3nt: TGTGCCAGCAGTGGAGTTTTTGCCGGGACCCCTCGCGTGCAGTACTTC
CDR3aa: CASSGVFAGTPRVQYF

abundance: .
d_gene: .
len: 15
v_gene: TRBV6-5
j_gene: TRBJ1-1
CDR3nt: TGTGCCAGCATGCTAATACAGGGAGGAAACACTGAAACTTTCTTT
CDR3aa: CASMLIQGGNTETFF

abundance: few
d_gene: .
len: 14
v_gene: TRBV20-1
j_gene: TRBJ1-5
CDR3nt: TGCAGTGCTAGAGATCTGAGGGAGAATCAGCCCCAGCATTTT
CDR3aa: CSARDLRENQPQHF

abundance: many
d_gene: .
len: 14
v_gene: TRBV10-3
j_gene: TRBJ1-3
CDR3nt: TGTGCCATCAGTGATCCCGACACTGGAAACACCATATATTTT
CDR3aa: CAISDPDTGNTIYF

abundance: .
d_gene: .
len: 15
v_gene: TRBV5-1
j_gene: TRBJ2-7
CDR3nt: TGCGCCAGCAGCTTAGGCCATGGACATTCCTACGAGCAGTACTTC
CDR3aa: CASSLGHGHSYEQYF

abundance: few
d_gene: TRBD1
len: 15
v_gene: TRBV14
j_gene: TRBJ1-1
CDR3nt: TGTGCCAGCAGCCTTCTGACAGGGGGCCTTAGTGAAGCTTTCTTT
CDR3aa: CASSLLTGGLSEAFF

abundance: .
d_gene: TRBD1
len: 15
v_gene: TRBV10-3
j_gene: TRBJ2-7
CDR3nt: TGTGTCATCAGTAAGTCGTACAGGGGGTTCTACGAGCAGTACTTC
CDR3aa: CVISKSYRGFYEQYF

abundance: .
d_gene: TRBD1
len: 16
v_gene: TRBV5-1
j_gene: TRBJ1-1
CDR3nt: TGCGCCAGCAGCTTGGTGAGGCAGGGGGCAGGAGCTGAAGCTTTCTTT
CDR3aa: CASSLVRQGAGAEAFF

abundance: .
d_gene: TRBD1
len: 16
v_gene: TRBV29-1
j_gene: TRBJ2-3
CDR3nt: TGCAGCGTTGAACCCTTTCGGACAGGGAAGACAGATACGCAGTATTTT
CDR3aa: CSVEPFRTGKTDTQYF

abundance: few
d_gene: .
len: 12
v_gene: TRBV18
j_gene: TRBJ1-2
CDR3nt: TGTGCCAGCTCACCGCAGGGGAAAGGCTACACCTTC
CDR3aa: CASSPQGKGYTF

abundance: once
d_gene: .
len: 13
v_gene: TRBV11-3
j_gene: TRBJ2-1
CDR3nt: TGTGTCAGCACTCGTATCAAGTACAATGAGCAGTTCTTC
CDR3aa: CVSTRIKYNEQFF

abundance: .
d_gene: .
len: 17
v_gene: TRBV11-1
j_gene: TRBJ2-6
CDR3nt: TGCGCCAGCAGCTTAGCGGACGGTTCCTCTGGGGCCAACGTCCTGACTTTC
CDR3aa: CASSLADGSSGANVLTF

abundance: once
d_gene: .
len: 15
v_gene: TRBV11-1
j_gene: TRBJ2-7
CDR3nt: TGTGCCAGCAGCTTAGACGTGGACGCTCGTTACGAGCAGTACTTC
CDR3aa: CASSLDVDARYEQYF

abundance: once
d_gene: TRBD1
len: 16
v_gene: TRBV6-1
j_gene: TRBJ1-2
CDR3nt: TGTGCCAGCAGTGCGGGACAGGGGGACTCTAACTATGCCTACTCCTTC
CDR3aa: CASSAGQGDSNYAYSF

abundance: many
d_gene: TRBD2
len: 16
v_gene: TRBV10-2
j_gene: TRBJ2-1
CDR3nt: TGCGCCAGCAGTGCCCCACTAGCGGCCTTCGACAATGAGCAGTTCTTC
CDR3aa: CASSAPLAAFDNEQFF

abundance: .
d_gene: TRBD2
len: 13
v_gene: TRBV5-4
j_gene: TRBJ2-1
CDR3nt: TGTACCAGCAGCTTGGGGACTAGCGGAGAGCAGTTCTTC
CDR3aa: CTSSLGTSGEQFF

abundance: many
d_gene: TRBD1
len: 14
v_gene: TRBV6-5
j_gene: TRBJ2-7
CDR3nt: TGTGCCAGCAGTCGACAGGGCCCATACTACGAGCAGTACTTC
CDR3aa: CASSRQGPYYEQYF

abundance: many
d_gene: TRBD1
len: 13
v_gene: TRBV29-1
j_gene: TRBJ1-1
CDR3nt: TGCAGCGTGGAAGACAGGGTGGGCACTGAAGCTTTCTTT
CDR3aa: CSVEDRVGTEAFF

abundance: .
d_gene: .
len: 12
v_gene: TRBV11-2
j_gene: TRBJ2-5
CDR3nt: TGTGCCAGCGGCCCCGAGTCGGGGACCCAGTACTTC
CDR3aa: CASGPESGTQYF

abundance: many
d_gene: TRBD1
len: 16
v_gene: TRBV5-4
j_gene: TRBJ1-1
CDR3nt: TGTGCCAGCAGCTTGGGGGGGACAGGGAGCAACACTGAAGCTTTCTTT
CDR3aa: CASSLGGTGSNTEAFF

abundance: few
d_gene: TRBD2
len: 14
v_gene: TRBV7-9
j_gene: TRBJ2-7
CDR3nt: TGTGCCAGCCGAGGGAGGGAGATGAGCTACGAGCAGTACTTC
CDR3aa: CASRGREMSYEQYF

abundance: .
d_gene: TRBD1
len: 13
v_gene: TRBV6-5
j_gene: TRBJ2-7
CDR3nt: TGTGCCAGCAGAACAGGGGTCGCATACGAGCAGAACTTC
CDR3aa: CASRTGVAYEQNF